The source of this T cell receptor beta chain is a study of T cells in Graves' hyperthyroidism and ophthalmopathy. RNA transcripts yielded amplified TCR beta CDR3 regions. When the TCR CDR3 underwent first-round RT-PCR, the HTBI primer set was used. TCRdb processed the multiplex PCR reads anew with MiXCR; each CDR3 protein has one entry. The table lists 700,000 or so distinct CDR3 sequences, about 14% of them singletons. In this sample, this clonotype turned up a few times. Relative to the germline gene, one junction end is altered; a read error may explain this. Individuals with ophthalmopathy presented a Clinical Activity Score of at least 3, a NOSPECS grade of at least 4 and a duration under 3 months. Exclusion of patients followed from uncontrolled infection, other autoimmune disease, pregnancy or lactation. The CDR3 spans 14 residues. Germline CDR1 and CDR2: MDHEN and SYDVKM.

The sample was blood. This clonotype originated in a woman aged 50 to 65 with Graves' ophthalmopathy. This chain uses TRBV28 with TRBJ1-1; D gene unclear. CDR3 coding DNA: TGTGCCTGCAGTTTAATAAGGGAAGACACTGAAGCTTTCTTT. Encoded protein: CACSLIREDTEAFF.